The 20 T cell receptor beta chains given below trace back to one sample, sequenced in a study of cytomegalovirus exposure and HLA in healthy donors. This table comes from immunoSEQ multiplex PCR, and its TCRdb copy is limited to in-frame clones, with some not included. This table holds about 150,000 clones, approximately 86% found once. Sequenced material: PBMCs. The source of these receptors is a man in his late teens or twenties in good health and CMV-seropositive.

V is TRBV5-6 and J is TRBJ1-2; 9 bases are a match to TRBD1. CDR3 length: 15 amino acids. The V segment lost 1 base and the J segment 4 bases; nucleotides outside the gene matches: 5. Germline CDR1 is SGHDT and CDR2 is YYEEEE. Written as DNA, the CDR3 is TGTGCCAGCAGCTTGTCCGGGACAGGGAGCTATGGCTACACCTTC. It codes for CASSLSGTGSYGYTF.

The chain has TRBV19 and TRBJ2-5, with D possibly TRBD2 on 5 matching bases. V lost 6 bases, J lost 4 bases, and 12 bases lay in between. From germline, CDR1 is LNHDA and CDR2 SQIVND (reference sequence). The length of the CDR3 is 13 residues. CDR3 amino acids: CASSPGRGETQYF. CDR3 coding DNA: TGTGCCAGTAGCCCCGGACGGGGAGAGACCCAGTACTTC.

Only a few counts were recorded for this clone. The DNA for the CDR3 is TGTGCCAGCAGCTTAAGTCGGTACTTC. It specifies CASSLSRYF. The chain has TRBV7-3 and TRBJ2-7, with unresolved D. There are 9 residues in the CDR3. Germline CDR1 reads SGHTA; CDR2 reads FQGTGA. Between the trimmed V and J ends, which lost 1 base and 12 bases, there was a span of 4 bases.

This rearrangement joins TRBV5-1 to TRBJ2-7, with 11 bases matching TRBD1. Germline V gives CDR1 SGHRS, CDR2 YFSETQ. J lost 3 bases, V lost 0 bases, and 2 bases had no gene match. CDR3 length: 15 residues. The CDR3 is CASSLVGTGGYEQYF. Here the CDR3 DNA reads TGCGCCAGCAGCTTGGTTGGGACAGGGGGCTACGAGCAGTACTTC.

The rearrangement joins TRBV11-1 to TRBJ1-1, with a possible D match to TRBD1 (5 bases). Germline-derived CDR1 and CDR2 are SGHAT and FQDESV (reference sequence). This CDR3 has 13 residues. V was clipped by 3 bases and J by 6 bases, with 11 bases between them. CDR3 residues: CASSFGGAAEAFF. The CDR3 region has the DNA TGTGCCAGCAGCTTCGGGGGTGCGGCTGAAGCTTTCTTT.

The rearrangement links TRBV6-5 to TRBJ1-1; the D is unclear. The CDR3 has 14 residues. Germline-derived CDR1 and CDR2 are MNHEY and SVGAGI. Trimming stripped 0 bases from V and 4 bases from J, with 9 bases between. CDR3 sequence (DNA): TGTGCCAGCAGTTACTCCAGCGGAAGCACTGAAGCTTTCTTT. Protein sequence: CASSYSSGSTEAFF.

The chain couples TRBV7-6 to TRBJ2-1; 15 bases are shared with TRBD2. The J segment lost 9 bases and the V segment lost 4 bases, leaving 10 bases of the junction unmatched. Per the germline V gene, CDR1 is SGHVS and CDR2 is FNYEAQ. The CDR3 covers 17 residues. CDR3 sequence (DNA): TGTGCCAGCAGCTCAGGACTAGCGGGGGGGCCAGAAGGTGAGCAGTTCTTC. Translating it yields CASSSGLAGGPEGEQFF.

The rearrangement links TRBV11-2 to TRBJ1-5; D uncertain. Trimming pared 6 bases from V and 4 bases from J, leaving 13 bases between. The germline V gene encodes CDR1 SGHAT and CDR2 FQNNGV. This CDR3 has 14 amino acids. DNA for the CDR3: TGTGCCAGCAGTCGGAACTCGGGAAATCAGCCCCAGCATTTT. It codes for CASSRNSGNQPQHF.

The chain is built from TRBV7-2 and TRBJ2-1; 12 bases match TRBD2. The CDR3 is made up of 16 amino acids. From germline, CDR1 is SGHTA and CDR2 FQGNSA. V shed 3 bases, J shed 10 bases, and the junction held 10 bases outside the gene matches. For the CDR3, the DNA is TGTGCCAGCAGCTTCCACCTAGCGGGAGGGCCAGGAGAGCAGTTCTTC. It is translated as CASSFHLAGGPGEQFF.

This clone was counted a single time. The genes are TRBV4-2 and TRBJ2-5; a weak D match, TRBD1 (5 bases). The CDR3 spans 16 residues. Trimming took off 3 bases at V and 5 bases at J, with 19 bases between the two ends. Germline CDR1 and CDR2: LGHNA and YNFKEQ. The CDR3 bases are TGTGCCAGCAGCCACAGAGCGACAGCATCTCAGGAGACCCAGTACTTC. Protein product: CASSHRATASQETQYF.

This clone was picked up one time. The chain joins TRBV15 to TRBJ2-7; maybe TRBD1 (6 bases). The CDR3 is 14 amino acids. The V end lost 1 base, the J end lost 3 bases, and 10 bases lay between the germline ends. Germline-derived CDR1 and CDR2 are LNHNV and YYDKDF (reference sequence). Here the CDR3 reads CATSRGDTDYEQYF. CDR3 nucleotides: TGTGCCACCAGCAGAGGGGACACAGACTACGAGCAGTACTTC.

The sample holds one count of this clone. This chain joins TRBV5-1 and TRBJ2-7; 7 bases fit TRBD1. Germline values: CDR1 SGHRS, CDR2 YFSETQ. The CDR3 has 15 amino acids. V trimming: 2 bases; J trimming: 3 bases; junction bases outside the gene matches: 8. CDR3 DNA sequence: TGCGCCAGCAGCTTCCGACAGGGCCTAAACTACGAGCAGTACTTC. This sequence encodes CASSFRQGLNYEQYF.

V is TRBV25-1 and J is TRBJ1-3; unclear D gene. Germline CDR1 MGHDK, CDR2 SYGVNS. The CDR3 covers 13 residues. V lost 3 bases to trimming and J lost 4 bases, with 7 bases between them. CDR3 sequence reads: CASSERGGNTIYF. CDR3 nucleotide sequence: TGTGCCAGCAGTGAGCGAGGAGGAAACACCATATATTTT.

The chain couples TRBV27 to TRBJ2-7; the match to TRBD1 covers 11 bases. V lost 8 bases, J lost 5 bases, and 5 bases stayed unmatched. The CDR3 loop spans 13 amino acids. Germline loops: CDR1 MNHEY, CDR2 SMNVEV (reference sequence). For the CDR3, the DNA is TGTGCCAGCTCCCGGGACAGGGGGGACGAGCAGTACTTC. Translation gives CASSRDRGDEQYF.

V gene TRBV29-1 combines with J gene TRBJ2-5; the match to TRBD2 covers 11 bases. Per the germline V gene, CDR1 is SQVTM and CDR2 is ANQGSEA. This CDR3 has 15 amino acids. The V and J ends lost 3 bases and 5 bases, in that order; junction bases with no gene match: 8. DNA of the CDR3: TGCAGCGTTGATCTCACTAGCGGGAGATTGGAGACCCAGTACTTC. Its translation is CSVDLTSGRLETQYF.

This rearrangement joins TRBV4-3 to TRBJ2-1; the D gene is possibly TRBD2 (7 bases). V was clipped by 2 bases and J by 6 bases, with 14 bases between them. The CDR3 has 15 amino acids. Per germline, CDR1 LGHNA and CDR2 YSLEER. The CDR3 protein is CASSQTGGRVNEQFF. The CDR3, as DNA: TGCGCCAGCAGCCAAACGGGGGGCAGGGTCAATGAGCAGTTCTTC.

The CDR3 sequence is CASSLRVNTGELFF. The CDR3 DNA sequence: TGTGCCAGCAGTCTCAGGGTTAACACCGGGGAGCTGTTTTTT. This chain joins TRBV9 and TRBJ2-2, with D maybe TRBD1 (5 bases). V was pared by 5 bases and J by 2 bases, with 10 bases between. Per germline, CDR1 SGDLS and CDR2 YYNGEE. The CDR3 extends over 14 amino acids.

The J gene is TRBJ2-7, the V gene TRBV4-1; 13 positions agree with TRBD2. The V segment lost 6 bases and the J segment 2 bases; nucleotides outside the gene matches: 10. The V gene's germline CDR1 is MGHRA and CDR2 YSYEKL. The CDR3 spans 17 residues. CDR3 DNA sequence: TGCGCCAGCAGTCAGGCACTAGCGGGAGGGCGGGCCTACGAGCAGTACTTC. It encodes CASSQALAGGRAYEQYF.

The chain couples TRBV6-5 to TRBJ1-1; the D is unclear. V dropped 2 bases and J dropped 5 bases, with 18 bases sitting between them. Germline CDR1 is MNHEY and CDR2 is SVGAGI. The CDR3 spans 16 residues. Written as DNA, the CDR3 is TGTGCCAGCAGTTACGGGCTGGCGGCCTCGGGAACTGAAGCTTTCTTT. Protein: CASSYGLAASGTEAFF.

J is TRBJ2-1 and V is TRBV19, with TRBD2 matching 10 bases. CDR1 and CDR2 from the germline V gene are LNHDA and SQIVND (reference sequence). Unmatched junction bases numbered 15, after V lost 3 bases and J lost 4 bases. CDR3 length: 19 residues. The CDR3 protein is CASSIGRLAGDTDYNEQFF. CDR3 nucleotide sequence: TGTGCCAGTAGTATTGGAAGGCTAGCGGGGGATACCGATTACAATGAGCAGTTCTTC. The whole variable domain, remainder taken from reference TRBV19 and TRBJ2-1, is DGGITQSPKYLFRKEGQNVTLSCEQNLNHDAMYWYRQDPGQGLRLIYYSQIVNDFQKGDIAEGYSVSREKKESFPLTVTSAQKNPTAFYLCASSIGRLAGDTDYNEQFFGPGTRLTVL.